The 27 T cell receptor beta chains below were found in one sample sequenced in a study of blood T cell repertoires in COVID-19. Clones were sequenced by immunoSEQ multiplex PCR, and TCRdb holds only the in-frame ones, with some missing. In the table there are approximately 230,000 clones, around 80% of which are singletons. The source material was PBMCs or T cells enriched from blood (not recorded which). These receptors originate from a man in his forties who had recovered from COVID-19.

The rearrangement uses TRBV30 and TRBJ1-3, with D tentatively TRBD1 (6 bases). V shed 7 bases and J shed 3 bases, with 16 bases lying between them. The CDR3 sequence is 14 residues long. Per the germline V gene, CDR1 is GTSNPN and CDR2 is SVGIG (reference sequence). The CDR3 DNA reads as TGTGCCTTTGACAGGTCTAAGGGTGGAAACACCATATATTTT. It encodes CAFDRSKGGNTIYF.

The V call is TRBV19, the J call TRBJ2-7; D not resolved. V lost 1 base and J lost 7, with 11 bases in between. The length of the CDR3 is 13 residues. In germline, CDR1 is LNHDA, CDR2 SQIVND (reference sequence). CDR3 DNA: TGTGCCAGTAGTATAGGAAGGAGCGTGGAGCAGTACTTC. As protein: CASSIGRSVEQYF.

The chain combines TRBV28 with TRBJ2-7; a possible D gene is TRBD1 (6 bases). CDR3 length: 14 residues. Germline loops: CDR1 MDHEN, CDR2 SYDVKM. Trimming stripped 8 bases from V and 1 base from J, with 15 bases between. The CDR3 reads CASYREGGSYEQYF. CDR3 sequence (DNA): TGTGCCAGCTATAGGGAAGGGGGTTCCTACGAGCAGTACTTC.

This chain connects TRBV28 to TRBJ1-3; TRBD1 matches at 7 bases. CDR3 length equals 15 residues. Trimming at V came to 4 bases and at J to 3 bases, leaving 6 bases not matched to a gene. Germline-derived CDR1 and CDR2 are MDHEN and SYDVKM. The CDR3 nucleotides read TGTGCCAGCAGTTCACAGGGGATTTTTGGAAACACCATATATTTT. Protein: CASSSQGIFGNTIYF. The complete variable domain, with remaining parts taken from reference TRBV28 and TRBJ1-3, reads DVKVTQSSRYLVKRTGEKVFLECVQDMDHENMFWYRQDPGLGLRLIYFSYDVKMKEKGDIPEGYSVSREKKERFSLILESASTNQTSMYLCASSSQGIFGNTIYFGEGSWLTVV.

The rearrangement links TRBV4-1 to TRBJ1-1; D unresolved. The CDR3 has 15 amino acids. Trimming pared 3 bases from V and 1 base from J, leaving 12 bases between. Looked up from germline, CDR1 is MGHRA and CDR2 is YSYEKL. CDR3 DNA: TGCGCCAGCAGCCAGTTTAGTGAGCCGAACACTGAAGCTTTCTTT. Encoded protein: CASSQFSEPNTEAFF.

This clone was found once. The chain carries TRBV12-3 or TRBV12-4 and TRBJ1-4; D is unclear. V was trimmed by 8 bases and J by 4 bases, leaving 8 bases between them. This CDR3 has 12 residues. CDR3 nucleotides: TGTGCCAGCCGCCGAGGTAATGAAAAACTGTTTTTT. It specifies CASRRGNEKLFF.

The chain recombines TRBV19 with TRBJ1-5; 11 bases are a match to TRBD1. Per germline, CDR1 LNHDA and CDR2 SQIVND (reference sequence). J gave up 1 base and V 5 bases, and 13 bases lay outside the gene matches. This CDR3 has 19 residues. The CDR3 DNA sequence: TGTGCCAGTAGTCCTAGGGGACAGGGGGGTATGGTCAGCAATCAGCCCCAGCATTTT. This encodes CASSPRGQGGMVSNQPQHF. The full variable domain, completed using reference TRBV19 and TRBJ1-5, is DGGITQSPKYLFRKEGQNVTLSCEQNLNHDAMYWYRQDPGQGLRLIYYSQIVNDFQKGDIAEGYSVSREKKESFPLTVTSAQKNPTAFYLCASSPRGQGGMVSNQPQHFGDGTRLSIL.

V gene TRBV5-1 combines with J gene TRBJ2-3; tentatively, D is TRBD2 (5 bases). Trimming took 0 bases from V and 0 from J, leaving 11 bases between them. Germline assignment: CDR1 SGHRS and CDR2 YFSETQ. This CDR3 spans 16 amino acids. For the CDR3, the DNA is TGCGCCAGCAGCTTGGGGGAGAGGTCTAGCACAGATACGCAGTATTTT. As protein: CASSLGERSSTDTQYF.

The rearrangement joins TRBV19 to TRBJ2-1; D perhaps matches TRBD1 (6 bases). Deletions cut 4 bases from V and 1 base from J, with 8 bases between. The length of the CDR3 is 14 residues. CDR1 and CDR2 (germline): LNHDA, SQIVND (reference sequence). The chain's CDR3 is CASSTRGSYNEQFF. CDR3 coding DNA: TGTGCCAGTAGTACCAGGGGATCCTACAATGAGCAGTTCTTC.

This clone was detected only once. V usage is TRBV28 and J usage is TRBJ1-6; D call uncertain. The ends were cut back, 2 bases at V and 14 bases at J, with 13 bases in the middle. From germline, CDR1 is MDHEN and CDR2 SYDVKM. The CDR3 length is 13 residues. CDR3 in amino acids: CASSLIKSVTLHF. CDR3 sequence (DNA): TGTGCCAGCAGTTTAATAAAATCGGTGACCCTCCACTTT. The entire variable domain, with the rest obtained from reference TRBV28 and TRBJ1-6, is as follows: DVKVTQSSRYLVKRTGEKVFLECVQDMDHENMFWYRQDPGLGLRLIYFSYDVKMKEKGDIPEGYSVSREKKERFSLILESASTNQTSMYLCASSLIKSVTLHFGNGTRLTVT.

The chain employs TRBV9 and TRBJ1-1; unclear D gene. The CDR3 length is 14 residues. Germline CDR1 SGDLS, CDR2 YYNGEE. The ends were cut back, 1 base at V and 2 bases at J, with 9 bases in the middle. The CDR3 DNA sequence: TGTGCCAGCAGCGTATTAGCCGTCAACACTGAAGCTTTCTTT. Translated, it gives CASSVLAVNTEAFF.

This clone was counted only a few times. The chain links TRBV4-2 to TRBJ2-7, with 8 bases identical to TRBD1. In germline, CDR1 is LGHNA, CDR2 YNFKEQ. The CDR3 extends over 14 amino acids. The V segment lost 0 bases and the J segment 10 bases; nucleotides outside the gene matches: 8. The CDR3, as DNA: TGTGCCAGCAGCCAAGATTTGGTGGACAGGGATCAGTACTTC. Translated: CASSQDLVDRDQYF.

This sequence joins TRBV7-7 and TRBJ2-2; unclear D gene. Germline V gene lookup returns CDR1 SSHAT and CDR2 FNYEAQ (reference sequence). CDR3 size: 14 residues. V lost 5 bases to trimming and J lost 7 bases, with 14 bases between them. CDR3 in DNA: TGTGCCAGCAGCCCCCTGGGCACACTCGGGGAGCTGTTTTTT. It specifies CASSPLGTLGELFF. The whole variable domain, remainder taken from reference TRBV7-7 and TRBJ2-2, is GAGVSQSPRYKVTKRGQDVTLRCDPISSHATLYWYQQALGQGPEFLTYFNYEAQPDKSGLPSDRFSAERPEGSISTLTIQRTEQRDSAMYRCASSPLGTLGELFFGEGSRLTVL.

The chain links TRBV4-1 to TRBJ2-1; tentatively, D is TRBD2 (5 bases). CDR3 length: 14 amino acids. CDR1 and CDR2 from the germline V gene are MGHRA and YSYEKL. Trimming removed 7 bases from V and 5 bases from J, with 15 bases in between. CDR3 sequence: CASTLGPGNNEQFF. Here the CDR3 DNA reads TGCGCCAGCACCCTAGGGCCCGGGAACAATGAGCAGTTCTTC.

The chain couples TRBV9 to TRBJ2-3, with TRBD1 matching over 7 bases. Germline loops: CDR1 SGDLS, CDR2 YYNGEE. The J segment lost 2 bases and the V segment lost 0 bases, leaving 6 bases of the junction unmatched. The CDR3 spans 16 residues. The CDR3 DNA reads TGTGCCAGCAGCGTAGGAGGAAGGGGGCCCACAGATACGCAGTATTTT. Residues: CASSVGGRGPTDTQYF.

Comment on this clone: One end of the junction is discordant with germline, which a read error may explain. The genes are TRBV3-1 (or the pseudogene TRBV3-2) and TRBJ1-1; 10 nucleotides line up with TRBD1. This CDR3 comprises 16 residues. Germline V CDR1 and CDR2: LGHDT, YNNKEL (reference sequence). The CDR3 here is CASSQRGTGVKTEAFF. CDR3 nucleotides: TGTGCCAGCAGCCAGAGGGGGACAGGGGTGAAAACTGAAGCTTTCTTT.

This chain joins TRBV24-1 and TRBJ2-7, with 7 bases lining up with TRBD2. There are 14 residues in the CDR3. Germline loops: CDR1 KGHDR, CDR2 SFDVKD. The ends lost 7 bases at V and 3 bases at J; junction bases unmatched: 8. The chain's CDR3 is CATSPSGTYYEQYF. The CDR3 DNA reads TGTGCCACCAGCCCTAGCGGCACCTACTACGAGCAGTACTTC.

This clone was seen a single time. Different DNA sequences within this sample yield the same CDR3. This rearrangement joins TRBV20-1 to TRBJ2-5; the D gene is possibly TRBD2 (5 bases). The CDR3 totals 11 residues. Trimming pared 2 bases from V and 5 bases from J, leaving 6 bases between. Looked up from germline, CDR1 is DFQATT and CDR2 is SNEGSKA (reference sequence). CDR3 in amino acids: CSARSGETQYF. The DNA of the CDR3 is TGCAGTGCTAGATCGGGGGAGACCCAGTACTTC.

The rearrangement joins TRBV9 to TRBJ2-2, with 10 bases aligning to TRBD2. The CDR3 length is 16 residues. Losses at the gene ends were 6 bases for V and 0 bases for J; bases not matched to a gene: 5. Germline-derived CDR1 and CDR2 are SGDLS and YYNGEE. This chain's CDR3 is CASTISGGTNTGELFF. CDR3 DNA sequence: TGTGCCAGCACCATTAGCGGGGGGACGAACACCGGGGAGCTGTTTTTT.

The chain joins TRBV11-2 to TRBJ2-5, with TRBD2 identical over 7 bases. There are 15 residues in the CDR3. J gave up 3 bases and V 3 bases, and 7 bases lay outside the gene matches. Germline V gene lookup returns CDR1 SGHAT and CDR2 FQNNGV. This CDR3 is CASSFGVAGEETQYF. The CDR3 region has the DNA TGTGCCAGCAGCTTTGGAGTAGCGGGTGAAGAGACCCAGTACTTC.

This clone came up many times. The rearrangement uses TRBV3-1 (or the pseudogene TRBV3-2) and TRBJ2-2; D gene uncertain. The ends were cut back, 2 bases at V and 3 bases at J, with 4 bases in the middle. This CDR3 has 13 amino acids. Germline values: CDR1 LGHDT, CDR2 YNNKEL (reference sequence). The CDR3 nucleotides read TGTGCCAGCAGCCAACCGGACACCGGGGAGCTGTTTTTT. Encoded protein: CASSQPDTGELFF.

The chain carries TRBV7-8 and TRBJ2-5, with a tentative D call TRBD1 (6 bases). CDR1 SGHVS and CDR2 FQNEAQ come from the germline V gene. Trimming shortened V by 1 base and J by 4 bases, and 10 bases separated the two germline ends. This CDR3 comprises 14 residues. The chain's CDR3 is CASSLVTGTETQYF. The DNA of the CDR3 is TGTGCCAGCAGCTTAGTAACAGGGACAGAGACCCAGTACTTC.

The chain combines TRBV10-3 with TRBJ2-7, with D possibly being TRBD1 (7 bases). The CDR3 contains 15 residues. Germline CDR1 reads ENHRY; CDR2 reads SYGVKD. V lost 5 bases and J lost 2, with 16 bases in between. The CDR3 region is CAISNDREAPYEQYF. The CDR3 region has the DNA TGTGCCATCAGTAACGACAGGGAGGCCCCCTACGAGCAGTACTTC.

The chain couples TRBV5-5 to TRBJ1-6; the match to TRBD1 covers 7 bases. The CDR3 covers 15 residues. J was trimmed by 9 bases and V by 3 bases; bases with no gene match: 9. Germline CDR1 and CDR2: SGHKS and YYEKEE (reference sequence). The CDR3 bases are TGTGCCAGCAGCTCGCAACAGGGGTACGGTTCACCCCTCCACTTT. It yields the protein CASSSQQGYGSPLHF.

The chain carries TRBV9 and TRBJ1-6, with D possibly being TRBD1 (6 bases). Germline CDR1 SGDLS, CDR2 YYNGEE. This CDR3 contains 14 residues. Trimming removed 2 bases at V and 8 bases at J, with 11 bases between. For the CDR3, the DNA is TGTGCCAGCAGCGTTAGAGCAGGGGATTCACCCCTCCACTTT. Translating gives CASSVRAGDSPLHF. The entire variable domain, with the rest obtained from reference TRBV9 and TRBJ1-6, is as follows: DSGVTQTPKHLITATGQRVTLRCSPRSGDLSVYWYQQSLDQGLQFLIQYYNGEERAKGNILERFSAQQFPDLHSELNLSSLELGDSALYFCASSVRAGDSPLHFGNGTRLTVT.

This chain uses TRBV3-1 (or the pseudogene TRBV3-2) with TRBJ1-6, with D maybe TRBD1 (6 bases). The CDR3 is 14 amino acids. Germline V gives CDR1 LGHDT, CDR2 YNNKEL (reference sequence). Trimming cost V 0 bases and J 8 bases, with 8 bases left between them. The CDR3 DNA sequence: TGTGCCAGCAGCCAAGACAGGGGTTATTCACCCCTCCACTTT. The encoded protein is CASSQDRGYSPLHF.

CDR3 in DNA: TGTGCCAGCAGGGATAGAGACCGGGACAGACTTTATAATTCACCCCTCCACTTT. Translating it yields CASRDRDRDRLYNSPLHF. This chain uses TRBV11-3 with TRBJ1-6; 7 nucleotides agree with TRBD1. Germline CDR1 is SGHNT and CDR2 is YENEEA. This CDR3 region has 18 residues. Trimming removed 6 bases from V and 4 bases from J; junction bases left unmatched: 15.